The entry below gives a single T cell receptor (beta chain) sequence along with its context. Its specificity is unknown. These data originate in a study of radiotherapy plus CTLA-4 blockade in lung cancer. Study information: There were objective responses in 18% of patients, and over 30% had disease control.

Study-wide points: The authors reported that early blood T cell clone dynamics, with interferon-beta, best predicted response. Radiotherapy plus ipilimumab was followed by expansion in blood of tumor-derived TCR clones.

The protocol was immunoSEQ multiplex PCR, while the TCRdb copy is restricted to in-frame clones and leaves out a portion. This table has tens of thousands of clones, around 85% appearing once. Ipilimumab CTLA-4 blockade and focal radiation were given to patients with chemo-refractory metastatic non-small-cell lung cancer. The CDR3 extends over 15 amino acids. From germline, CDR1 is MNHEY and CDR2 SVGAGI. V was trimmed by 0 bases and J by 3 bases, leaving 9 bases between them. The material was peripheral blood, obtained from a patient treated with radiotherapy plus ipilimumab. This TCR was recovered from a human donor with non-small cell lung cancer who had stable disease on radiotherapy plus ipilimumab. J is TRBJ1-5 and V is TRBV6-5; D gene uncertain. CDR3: CASSYSRLSNQPQHF. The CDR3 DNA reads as TGTGCCAGCAGTTACTCTAGACTGTCCAATCAGCCCCAGCATTTT.